This is a list of T cell receptor beta chains from one sample in a study of cytomegalovirus exposure and HLA in healthy donors. Here immunoSEQ multiplex PCR was the method, and the copy in TCRdb shows in-frame clones only, minus some. The sample shows around 160,000 clones, about 90% of them seen only once. The material sequenced was PBMCs. These receptors were collected from a woman under 30 in good health and CMV-seropositive. Each CDR3 is given with its conserved first and last residue. D genes are given only for firm matches. For some rows the clone size is stated as once, few or many, or as a class when expanded; others skip it.

V gene	J gene	D gene	CDR3 length	clone size	CDR3 DNA	CDR3 protein
TRBV30	TRBJ2-7	TRBD1	14	.	TGTGCCTGGAGGGAGGGGACAGGAAACTACGAGCAGTACTTC	CAWREGTGNYEQYF
TRBV2	TRBJ1-4	.	11	few	TGTGCCAGCAGTGAAACAGGGAAACTGTTTTTT	CASSETGKLFF
TRBV28	TRBJ2-7	TRBD2	18	.	TGTGCCGCAATACCCTGGACTAGCGGGAGGAGTGGATCCTACGAGCAGTACTTC	CAAIPWTSGRSGSYEQYF
TRBV25-1	TRBJ2-7	TRBD1	16	.	TGTGCCAGCAGTGAATTCCGACAGGGGATGGCGGACGAGCAGTACTTC	CASSEFRQGMADEQYF
TRBV21-1	TRBJ1-5	.	16	.	TGTGCCAGCAGCAACCTCGGGACAGTTAGCAATCAGCCCCAGCATTTT	CASSNLGTVSNQPQHF
TRBV9	TRBJ2-7	.	16	.	TGTGCCAGCAGCGTCCGTGACAGGTTACCTCCCTACGAGCAGTACTTC	CASSVRDRLPPYEQYF
TRBV7-2	TRBJ2-5	.	13	.	TGTGCCAGCAGCTTAGGCAGGGGAGAGACCCAGTACTTC	CASSLGRGETQYF
TRBV18	TRBJ2-7	.	16	.	TGTGCCAGCTCAGACCGGTGGGTCGCCCAGGGGTGGGAGCAGTACTTC	CASSDRWVAQGWEQYF
TRBV27	TRBJ1-2	TRBD1	12	.	TGTGCCAGCAGGGACAGGGGCTATGGCTACACCTTC	CASRDRGYGYTF
TRBV29-1	TRBJ1-2	TRBD1	13	.	TGCAGCGCGAGGACAGGGTCTAACTATGGCTACACCTTC	CSARTGSNYGYTF
TRBV7-2	TRBJ2-3	.	16	.	TGTGCCAGCAGCCAACAGGGGGGGGTGCGGGCAGATACGCAGTATTTT	CASSQQGGVRADTQYF
TRBV6-6	TRBJ2-3	.	15	.	TGTGCCAGCAGTTATACGCGGGACAGCACAGATACGCAGTATTTT	CASSYTRDSTDTQYF
TRBV7-2	TRBJ2-1	TRBD2	15	.	TGTGCCAGCAGCCACGGTAGCGGGTGGTACAATGAGCAGTTCTTC	CASSHGSGWYNEQFF
TRBV29-1	TRBJ2-6	.	14	.	TGCAGCGTTGAAGGCACTACTGGGGCCAACGTCCTGACTTTC	CSVEGTTGANVLTF
TRBV6-1	TRBJ1-1	.	16	.	TGTGCCAGCAGTGCTCCTCCAGGGTATATGAACACTGAAGCTTTCTTT	CASSAPPGYMNTEAFF
TRBV6-1	TRBJ1-5	.	13	.	TGTGCCAGCAGCCCAACAGGGAATCAGCCCCAGCATTTT	CASSPTGNQPQHF
TRBV7-2	TRBJ2-1	TRBD2	18	.	TGTGCCAGCAGCTTCACCGGGACTAGCGGGAGGTCCTACAATGAGCAGTTCTTC	CASSFTGTSGRSYNEQFF
TRBV9	TRBJ2-7	.	11	.	TGTGCCAGCAGCGCAGGTTACGAGCAGTACTTC	CASSAGYEQYF
TRBV7-9	TRBJ1-2	.	14	.	TGTGCCAGCAGTCAAGGGTGGGGCAACTATGGCTACACCTTC	CASSQGWGNYGYTF
TRBV6-1	TRBJ1-1	.	12	.	TGTGCCAGCACGGACAGGAACACTGAAGCTTTCTTT	CASTDRNTEAFF
TRBV19	TRBJ2-7	.	16	.	TGTGCCAGTAGTGAAACAGGGCCCCCAAGCCCCTACGAGCAGTACTTC	CASSETGPPSPYEQYF
TRBV4-1	TRBJ2-3	.	16	.	TGCGCCAGCAGCCAAGATCACGAGGGGGAAACAGATACGCAGTATTTT	CASSQDHEGETDTQYF
TRBV4-2	TRBJ2-3	.	14	.	TGTGCCAGCAGCCGGGGACAATCCATGGATATGCAGTATTTT	CASSRGQSMDMQYF
TRBV16	TRBJ1-2	TRBD1	15	.	TGTGCCAGCAGCCGTCAGGGGGCTTCTAACTATGGCTACACCTTC	CASSRQGASNYGYTF
TRBV4-1	TRBJ1-1	TRBD1	15	.	TGCGCCAGCAGCCGAACTCAGGGGGGTCACGCTGAAGCTTTCTTT	CASSRTQGGHAEAFF
TRBV12-2	TRBJ1-5	.	17	.	TGTGCAAGTCGCTCCCCGAGGGGAGGGATAAGTAATCAGCCCCAGCATTTT	CASRSPRGGISNQPQHF
TRBV7-6	TRBJ2-2	TRBD2	17	.	TGTGCCAGCAGCTCCCTTCAGCGGGAGACGGGCACCGGGGAGCTGTTTTTT	CASSSLQRETGTGELFF
TRBV30	TRBJ2-3	.	14	.	TGTGCCTGGAGTGTAGGGGGAGGCACAGATACGCAGTATTTT	CAWSVGGGTDTQYF
TRBV30	TRBJ2-3	TRBD2	15	.	TGTGCCTGGAGTGCCGGGAGGGGGATCGGGGATACGCAGTATTTT	CAWSAGRGIGDTQYF
TRBV25-1	TRBJ1-2	TRBD1	14	.	TGTGCCAGCAGTGGGGGACAGACTAACTATGGCTACACCTTC	CASSGGQTNYGYTF
TRBV5-1	TRBJ2-5	TRBD2	15	.	TGCGCCAGCAGCTTGGGGCGGGGGGGCCAAGAGACCCAGTACTTC	CASSLGRGGQETQYF
TRBV7-9	TRBJ2-3	TRBD1	18	.	TGTGCCAGCAGCTACACCCCTGACAGGGGAGATGGCACAGATACGCAGTATTTT	CASSYTPDRGDGTDTQYF
TRBV7-3	TRBJ1-1	.	16	.	TGTGCCAGCAGCCCTCTGGGGGGGCCCATGAACACTGAAGCTTTCTTT	CASSPLGGPMNTEAFF
TRBV6-6	TRBJ2-7	.	12	.	TGTGCCAGCAGTCGTACGGCCTACGAGCAGTACTTC	CASSRTAYEQYF
TRBV5-6	TRBJ1-1	.	14	.	TGTGCCAGCAGCTTGGGACTCTTGAACACTGAAGCTTTCTTT	CASSLGLLNTEAFF
TRBV10-3	TRBJ2-7	TRBD2	17	.	TGTGCCATCAGTGAGAGGCGGAGCGGGGGGGCGACATACGAGCAGTACTTC	CAISERRSGGATYEQYF
TRBV7-9	TRBJ1-2	.	12	.	TGTGCCAGCAGCCCCCTAATGGATGGCTACACCTTC	CASSPLMDGYTF
TRBV9	TRBJ1-1	.	13	.	TGTGCCAGCAGCGTTCTGTTGAACACTGAAGCTTTCTTT	CASSVLLNTEAFF
TRBV14	TRBJ2-7	.	13	few	TGTGCCAGCAGTCCGGGACACAACTACGAGCAGTACTTC	CASSPGHNYEQYF
TRBV6-5	TRBJ2-7	TRBD1	14	.	TGTGCCAGCAATCAACAGGGGCCTTCCTACGAGCAGTACTTC	CASNQQGPSYEQYF
TRBV28	TRBJ1-5	.	16	.	TGTGCCAGCAGTTTATCCCTACGGGGGAGCAATCAGCCCCAGCATTTT	CASSLSLRGSNQPQHF
TRBV18	TRBJ2-1	TRBD1	15	.	TGTGCCAGCTCACCAAGGGGACAGGGGCGGAATGAGCAGTTCTTC	CASSPRGQGRNEQFF
TRBV5-5	TRBJ2-7	TRBD2	15	.	TGTGCCAGCAGCTTGGGGGCGGGGAGGGTCCACGAGCAGTACTTC	CASSLGAGRVHEQYF